Below, 27 T cell receptor beta chains from the same sample are listed, as sequenced in a study of blood T cell repertoires in COVID-19. Here immunoSEQ multiplex PCR was the method, and the copy in TCRdb shows in-frame clones only, minus some. The sample has about 280,000 clones, almost 90% seen once. The specimen was PBMCs or T cells enriched from blood (not recorded which). The receptors were sampled from a woman between 18 and 30 years old with acute COVID-19.

The chain links TRBV4-1 to TRBJ1-1; D is undetermined. Trimming took 4 bases from V and 0 from J, leaving 6 bases between them. CDR3 length: 13 amino acids. The germline gives CDR1 MGHRA, CDR2 YSYEKL. In DNA form, the CDR3 reads TGCGCCAGCAGCCGAGACTTGAACACTGAAGCTTTCTTT. Translation gives CASSRDLNTEAFF.

V and J are TRBV5-1 and TRBJ1-4, with 7 positions matching TRBD1. The CDR3 length is 15 residues. Per the germline V gene, CDR1 is SGHRS and CDR2 is YFSETQ. V lost 3 bases to trimming and J lost 0 bases; unmatched junction nucleotides: 2. The CDR3, as DNA: TGCGCCAGCAGCTCCGACAGGGCAACTAATGAAAAACTGTTTTTT. It yields the protein CASSSDRATNEKLFF.

The chain links TRBV5-8 to TRBJ2-5; a possible D gene is TRBD2 (6 bases). The CDR3 spans 19 residues. CDR1 is SGHTS, CDR2 YDEGEE, per germline. V lost 2 bases, J lost 4 bases, and 27 bases lay in between. The CDR3 sequence is CASSLRLGVLSGAGETQYF. The CDR3 DNA reads TGTGCCAGCAGCTTAAGGCTTGGTGTGTTGTCGGGAGCAGGAGAGACCCAGTACTTC.

Details on this clone: Additional DNA sequences in this sample encode the identical CDR3. The chain recombines TRBV5-1 with TRBJ1-4; perhaps TRBD1 as D (6 bases). Germline CDR1 is SGHRS and CDR2 is YFSETQ. The CDR3 spans 16 residues. The V end lost 3 bases, the J end lost 0 bases, and 12 bases lay between the germline ends. The CDR3 DNA is TGCGCCAGCAGCTCGAAACAGGGAGCAACTAATGAAAAACTGTTTTTT. Its translation is CASSSKQGATNEKLFF.

The V call is TRBV30, the J call TRBJ1-1, with D possibly being TRBD1 (5 bases). Trimming stripped 3 bases from V and 1 base from J, with 9 bases between. This CDR3 has 13 residues. Germline V gene data show CDR1 as GTSNPN and CDR2 as SVGIG (reference sequence). CDR3 DNA sequence: TGTGCCTGGAGGACAGACAGGAACACTGAAGCTTTCTTT. The encoded protein is CAWRTDRNTEAFF.

The chain employs TRBV7-7 and TRBJ2-1; TRBD2 agrees at 13 bases. CDR3 length: 18 residues. Germline V CDR1 and CDR2: SSHAT, FNYEAQ (reference sequence). After removal of 5 bases from V and 7 bases from J, the junction contained 14 bases not matched to a gene. The CDR3 DNA sequence: TGTGCCAGCAGCCAAGGACTAGCGGGAGCAGGGGGTGGGAATGAGCAGTTCTTC. It encodes CASSQGLAGAGGGNEQFF. Complete variable domain (other parts from reference TRBV7-7 and TRBJ2-1): GAGVSQSPRYKVTKRGQDVTLRCDPISSHATLYWYQQALGQGPEFLTYFNYEAQPDKSGLPSDRFSAERPEGSISTLTIQRTEQRDSAMYRCASSQGLAGAGGGNEQFFGPGTRLTVL.

The V call is TRBV21-1, the J call TRBJ1-5; the D call in the table, TRBD1, was not verified against the DNA. TRBV21-1 represents a pseudogene. The length of the CDR3 is 17 residues. For the CDR3, the DNA is TGTGCCAGCATCAAAGGGACACAGCAATATAGCAATCAGCCCCAGCATTTT. It yields the protein CASIKGTQQYSNQPQHF.

The rearrangement joins TRBV11-2 to TRBJ1-3, with D perhaps matching TRBD1 (5 bases). V gave up 1 base and J gave up 5 bases, with 9 bases separating them. Germline CDR1 and CDR2: SGHAT and FQNNGV. This CDR3 contains 14 residues. The CDR3 bases are TGTGCCAGCAGCTTAGTCCAGGGCCGAAACACCATATATTTT. It translates to CASSLVQGRNTIYF.

This rearrangement joins TRBV10-3 to TRBJ2-1; TRBD2 agrees at 7 bases. CDR1 ENHRY and CDR2 SYGVKD come from the germline V gene. The length of the CDR3 is 20 residues. V was pared by 1 base and J by 1 base, with 16 bases of the junction left unmatched. In nucleotides, the CDR3 is TGTGCCATCAGTGAGTTCATCCCCGCTGGGGGGGTAGGTTCCTACAATGAGCAGTTCTTC. It yields the protein CAISEFIPAGGVGSYNEQFF.

The V gene is TRBV29-1, the J gene TRBJ2-7, with a weak D call TRBD1 (6 bases). The V and J ends lost 3 bases and 7 bases respectively, with 19 bases between them. There are 14 residues in the CDR3. The germline gives CDR1 SQVTM, CDR2 ANQGSEA. CDR3 sequence reads: CSVDRGGQAGEQYF. The CDR3 coding sequence is TGCAGCGTTGACAGGGGCGGACAAGCCGGGGAGCAGTACTTC.

The sample holds a few counts of this clone. This chain links TRBV7-8 with TRBJ1-2; 7 positions agree with TRBD1. Germline CDR1 SGHVS, CDR2 FQNEAQ. Trimming removed 5 bases from V and 4 bases from J; junction bases left unmatched: 7. The CDR3 contains 14 residues. CDR3 in DNA: TGTGCCAGCAGCCCTACGGGACAGACCTATGGCTACACCTTC. This sequence encodes CASSPTGQTYGYTF.

V gene TRBV2 combines with J gene TRBJ1-2, with 9 bases fitting TRBD1. Germline loops: CDR1 SNHLY, CDR2 FYNNEI. CDR3 length equals 13 residues. V gave up 3 bases and J gave up 4 bases; unmatched junction bases: 0. CDR3 sequence: CASSEDRGYGYTF. CDR3 coding DNA: TGTGCCAGCAGTGAGGACAGGGGCTATGGCTACACCTTC. The complete variable domain, with remaining parts taken from reference TRBV2 and TRBJ1-2, reads EPEVTQTPSHQVTQMGQEVILRCVPISNHLYFYWYRQILGQKVEFLVSFYNNEISEKSEIFDDQFSVERPDGSNFTLKIRSTKLEDSAMYFCASSEDRGYGYTFGSGTRLTVV.

The CDR3 reads CASSPQGDTQYF. In nucleotides, the CDR3 is TGTGCCAGCAGTCCCCAGGGGGATACGCAGTATTTT. The rearrangement joins TRBV12-3 or TRBV12-4 to TRBJ2-3; weak D call: TRBD1 (6 bases). The CDR3 has 12 residues. V was cut by 5 bases and J by 6 bases, with 9 bases left in between.

The chain links TRBV18 to TRBJ2-2, with D maybe TRBD2 (5 bases). This CDR3 is 15 amino acids long. V shed 2 bases and J shed 0 bases, with 7 bases lying between them. From germline, CDR1 is KGHSH and CDR2 LQKENI. The CDR3 spells CASSPVGANTGELFF. The CDR3, as DNA: TGTGCCAGCTCACCAGTCGGGGCGAACACCGGGGAGCTGTTTTTT.

This sequence joins TRBV4-1 and TRBJ1-4; D call uncertain. The germline V gene encodes CDR1 MGHRA and CDR2 YSYEKL. Deletions cut 6 bases from V and 6 bases from J, with 14 bases between. CDR3 length equals 14 residues. CDR3 DNA: TGCGCCAGCAGTCTTCAGGCAGCGGATGAAAAACTGTTTTTT. As protein: CASSLQAADEKLFF.

The chain has TRBV18 and TRBJ1-1, with 10 positions matching TRBD1. Germline V gene data show CDR1 as KGHSH and CDR2 as LQKENI. This CDR3 has 15 amino acids. Trimming at V came to 5 bases and at J to 4 bases, leaving 7 bases not matched to a gene. CDR3 DNA: TGTGCCAGCTCAACCGGGACAGGGGTAGGCACTGAAGCTTTCTTT. Translated: CASSTGTGVGTEAFF.

This clone has more than one count but fewer than ten. This chain connects TRBV30 to TRBJ1-5; 9 bases fit TRBD1. The CDR3 spans 13 residues. Germline lookup yields CDR1 GTSNPN and CDR2 SVGIG (reference sequence). After removal of 6 bases from V and 6 bases from J, the junction contained 6 bases not matched to a gene. CDR3 sequence reads: CACSQGAGQPQHF. CDR3 DNA: TGTGCCTGTTCACAGGGGGCTGGTCAGCCCCAGCATTTT.

This clone was observed a single time. The V gene is TRBV5-6, the J gene TRBJ1-2, with TRBD1 as a possible D gene (6 bases). Germline V gene data show CDR1 as SGHDT and CDR2 as YYEEEE. The CDR3 has 12 residues. V was clipped by 4 bases and J by 7 bases, with 11 bases between them. In DNA, the CDR3 is TGTGCCAGCAGCCCTCAGGGGACTGGCTACACCTTC. Translation gives CASSPQGTGYTF.

J is TRBJ2-2 and V is TRBV12-5; TRBD1 matches 10 bases. Germline V gene sequence: CDR1 LGHNT, CDR2 FRNRAP. This CDR3 is built from 16 residues. The junction had 4 bases not matched to a gene; V was cut back by 1 base and J by 5 bases. CDR3 DNA sequence: TGTGCTAGTGGTTTGGAGACAGGGGGCAGGACCGGGGAGCTGTTTTTT. This gives the protein CASGLETGGRTGELFF.

The chain uses TRBV11-2 and TRBJ1-1; D not certain. CDR1 is SGHAT and CDR2 is FQNNGV in the germline V gene. The V end lost 6 bases, the J end lost 1 base, and 12 bases lay between the germline ends. This CDR3 comprises 14 residues. The CDR3 DNA reads as TGTGCCAGCAGTTGGAGGGTAGCGAACACTGAAGCTTTCTTT. Encoded protein: CASSWRVANTEAFF.

V is TRBV7-2 and J is TRBJ2-7, with 8 bases matching TRBD2. The CDR3 has 15 residues. Trimming took 4 bases from V and 2 from J; bases not matched to a gene: 7. Germline assignment: CDR1 SGHTA and CDR2 FQGNSA. Written as DNA, the CDR3 is TGTGCCAGCAGCTGGCCCGCGGGAGGTACCTACGAGCAGTACTTC. Translation gives CASSWPAGGTYEQYF. Using reference TRBV7-2 and TRBJ2-7 for the parts outside the CDR3, the full variable domain is GAGVSQSPSNKVTEKGKDVELRCDPISGHTALYWYRQSLGQGLEFLIYFQGNSAPDKSGLPSDRFSAERTGGSVSTLTIQRTQQEDSAVYLCASSWPAGGTYEQYFGPGTRLTVT.

This chain joins TRBV7-9 and TRBJ2-2, with D possibly TRBD1 on 6 matching bases. This CDR3 has 15 amino acids. Deletions cut 2 bases from V and 1 base from J, with 8 bases between. In germline, CDR1 is SEHNR, CDR2 FQNEAQ (reference sequence). CDR3 bases: TGTGCCAGCAGCTTACGGACAGAGAACACCGGGGAGCTGTTTTTT. Translation: CASSLRTENTGELFF.

The rearrangement links TRBV11-2 to TRBJ2-7; 8 nucleotides align to TRBD2. Germline CDR1 and CDR2: SGHAT and FQNNGV. The trim removed 6 bases at V and 3 bases at J, leaving 13 bases unmatched. This CDR3 has 16 amino acids. The CDR3 here is CASRYRTSFGDYEQYF. CDR3 nucleotide sequence: TGTGCCAGCAGATACAGGACTAGCTTTGGAGACTACGAGCAGTACTTC.

The chain uses TRBV11-2 and TRBJ2-2; TRBD2 matches at 9 bases. This CDR3 has 15 residues. Trimming cost V 5 bases and J 5 bases; bases outside gene matches: 6. Germline-derived CDR1 and CDR2 are SGHAT and FQNNGV. This CDR3 is CASSPTSGQTGELFF. DNA of the CDR3: TGTGCCAGCAGCCCGACTAGCGGACAGACCGGGGAGCTGTTTTTT. Full variable domain (remainder filled in from reference TRBV11-2 and TRBJ2-2): EAGVAQSPRYKIIEKRQSVAFWCNPISGHATLYWYQQILGQGPKLLIQFQNNGVVDDSQLPKDRFSAERLKGVDSTLKIQPAKLEDSAVYLCASSPTSGQTGELFFGEGSRLTVL.

This chain links TRBV12-5 with TRBJ2-2, with 12 positions matching TRBD2. In germline, CDR1 is LGHNT, CDR2 FRNRAP. The CDR3 runs to 17 residues. V lost 5 bases to trimming and J lost 5 bases; unmatched junction nucleotides: 9. The CDR3 loop is CASGQGTSGFGTGELFF. The CDR3 region has the DNA TGTGCTAGTGGTCAAGGGACTAGCGGGTTTGGTACCGGGGAGCTGTTTTTT.

The chain links TRBV18 to TRBJ2-4; a weak D match, TRBD1 (5 bases). V dropped 3 bases and J dropped 1 base, with 19 bases sitting between them. CDR1 and CDR2 (germline): KGHSH, LQKENI. The CDR3 has 18 residues. CDR3: CASSPSLGRGEAKNIQYF. As DNA, the CDR3 is TGTGCCAGCTCACCTTCCCTCGGAAGGGGTGAGGCCAAAAACATTCAGTACTTC. Full variable domain (rest looked up from reference TRBV18 and TRBJ2-4): NAGVMQNPRHLVRRRGQEARLRCSPMKGHSHVYWYRQLPEEGLKFMVYLQKENIIDESGMPKERFSAEFPKEGPSILRIQQVVRGDSAAYFCASSPSLGRGEAKNIQYFGAGTRLSVL.

This chain links TRBV28 with TRBJ2-7; D gene uncertain. The CDR3 has 12 amino acids. With 2 bases removed from V and 7 bases from J, the gap between germline ends came to 9 bases. Germline CDR1 and CDR2: MDHEN and SYDVKM. CDR3 nucleotides: TGTGCCAGCAGTTTAGGAGACGGGGAGCAGTACTTC. It translates to CASSLGDGEQYF.